The entry that follows covers one T cell receptor (beta chain) sequence. These data belong to a study of shared clonotypes between healthy human individuals. CDR3 length equals 15 residues. V lost 3 bases and J lost 1, with 11 bases in between. Germline values: CDR1 SGHTA, CDR2 FQGTGA. Investigators divided CD4+ cells into CD45RA+ naive and CD45RA-negative memory subsets. It was around 180 ng DNA, approximately 30,000 T cell genomes, that sorted-subset replicate PCRs used. Sequencing was performed with immunoSEQ multiplex PCR; in TCRdb, only in-frame clones are kept and a portion is missing. The table lists millions of clones, approximately 95% of them singletons.

Sequencing was done on a sample of naive CD4+ T cells from PBMCs. Subset specified: CD45RA+ positively selected. This receptor was identified in a man aged 18 to 35 in good health. Some clones in this sample may be carry-over from other donors' samples. V and J are TRBV7-3 and TRBJ2-3; tentatively, D is TRBD1 or TRBD2 (5 bases each). DNA of the CDR3: TGTGCCAGCAGCTTGGGGGTTCGGGGCACAGATACGCAGTATTTT. Residues: CASSLGVRGTDTQYF.